This T cell receptor beta chain was sequenced in a study of blood T cell repertoires in COVID-19. Turning to the study itself: From T cells, B-cell-depleted T cells, or PBMCs came the material, which was cDNA or gDNA.

The CDR3 is made up of 15 amino acids. CDR1 is SSHAT and CDR2 is FNYEAQ in the germline V gene (reference sequence). Repertoires were generated with immunoSEQ multiplex PCR, while TCRdb's copy carries only in-frame clones and drops some. Of about 300,000 clones in the sample, approximately 84% are singletons; the top ten hold less than 4.5%. A note on this clone: Sequence at one end of the junction differs from germline and may be a read error.

The material sequenced was PBMCs or T cells enriched from blood (not recorded which). This TCR was recovered from a man aged 25 to 40 who had recovered from COVID-19. The J gene is TRBJ2-3, the V gene TRBV7-7, with 7 positions matching TRBD2. CDR3 sequence: CASSPTSVSTDTQYF. The DNA for the CDR3 is TGTGCTAGCAGCCCAACTAGCGTTAGCACAGATACGCAGTATTTT.